One and the same sample provided the 20 T cell receptor beta chains below, sequenced in a study of tumor and adjacent non-tumor tissue in lung cancer. Three rounds of nested PCR, following a modified ARM-PCR protocol, produced the TCRbeta library. In TCRdb, the multiplex PCR reads were re-called with MiXCR into one record per CDR3 protein. The sample shows roughly 74,000 distinct CDR3 sequences, approximately 82% of them seen only once. RNA was extracted from bulk tissue without any cell sorting. The normal lung tissue was taken more than 3 cm from the tumor edge. Sequenced sample: distant non-tumor lung tissue. The receptor source for this set is an older man with non-small cell lung cancer.

Notes on this clonotype: Germline is not matched at one junction end, which may reflect a read error. The V call is TRBV5-8, the J call TRBJ2-4; D perhaps matches TRBD1 (7 bases). The germline V gene has CDR1 SGHTS and CDR2 YDEGEE. CDR3 size: 16 residues. The CDR3 bases are TGTGCCAGCAGCCCGGGACAGTTACTAGCCAATAACATTCAGTACTTC. Its translation is CASSPGQLLANNIQYF. The full variable domain, completed using reference TRBV5-8 and TRBJ2-4, is EAGVTQSPTHLIKTRGQQATLRCSPISGHTSVYWYQQALGLGLQFLLWYDEGEERNRGNFPPRFSGRQFPNYSSELNVNALELEDSALYLCASSPGQLLANNIQYFGAGTRLSVL.

As to this clonotype: One end of the junction fails to match germline, which may point to a read error. V usage is TRBV4-2 and J usage is TRBJ2-5, with a possible D match to TRBD1 (5 bases). The CDR3 has 13 residues. Per the germline V gene, CDR1 is LGHNA and CDR2 is YNFKEQ. CDR3 region: CASSQEQTETHYF. In DNA, the CDR3 is TGTGCCAGCAGCCAGGAACAGACAGAGACCCACTACTTC.

A remark on this clonotype: One end of the junction varies from germline; a read error may be responsible. V usage is TRBV4-2 and J usage is TRBJ2-3; tentative D call: TRBD1 (6 bases). Germline assignment: CDR1 LGHNA and CDR2 YNFKEQ. The CDR3 totals 15 residues. CDR3 loop: CASSKADRTTDKQCF. CDR3 nucleotides: TGTGCCAGCAGCAAGGCGGACAGAACCACAGATAAGCAGTGTTTT.

Notes on this clonotype: One junction end disagrees with the germline gene, perhaps due to a read error. CDR3 coding DNA: TGTGCCGGCAGTTACCTAGCGCCGGGACAGGGGGCAGTTGAGCAGTTCTTC. It specifies CAGSYLAPGQGAVEQFF. The chain links TRBV6-5 to TRBJ2-1; 12 bases are a match to TRBD1. This CDR3 contains 17 residues. CDR1 is MNHEY and CDR2 is SVGAGI in the germline V gene.

As concerns this clonotype: Germline is not matched at one junction end, which may reflect a read error. The chain combines TRBV6-1 with TRBJ2-6, with D perhaps TRBD1 (5 bases). Per the germline V gene, CDR1 is MNHNS and CDR2 is SASEGT. The CDR3 has 14 amino acids. The CDR3 here is CACNTGSGTNVLTF. The CDR3 DNA reads as TGTGCCTGCAATACAGGCTCTGGGACCAACGTCCTGACTTTC.

On this clonotype itself: The germline gene is not matched at one end of the junction; a read error may be the cause. The gene calls are TRBV6-1 and TRBJ2-7; D tentatively reads TRBD1 or TRBD2 (5 bases each). Germline-derived CDR1 and CDR2 are MNHNS and SASEGT. The CDR3 is made up of 13 amino acids. The CDR3 reads CASIGAGLNEQYF. The DNA for the CDR3 is TGTGCCAGCATCGGGGCAGGCTTGAACGAGCAGTATTTC.

Concerning this clonotype itself: The junction departs from germline at one end; a sequencing error may be responsible. This sequence joins TRBV6-5 and TRBJ2-3, with D maybe TRBD1 (5 bases). CDR3 length: 15 amino acids. Germline V gene sequence: CDR1 MNHEY, CDR2 SVGAGI. The CDR3 loop reads CASSYWGGSTDRQYF. CDR3 bases: TGTGCCAGCAGTTACTGGGGCGGCTCGACAGATAGGCAGTATTTT.

To note about this clonotype: No conserved phenylalanine or tryptophan ends this CDR3, so it is likely a read error. The rearrangement joins TRBV5-6 to TRBJ1-1; 9 bases line up with TRBD1. This CDR3 has 16 amino acids. Germline values: CDR1 SGHDT, CDR2 YYEEEE. V shed 1 base, J shed 3 bases, and the junction held 7 bases outside the gene matches. CDR3 residues: CASSLPGQGMDTEAFI. The CDR3 coding sequence is TGTGCCAGCAGCTTGCCGGGACAGGGAATGGACACTGAAGCTTTCATT.

As to this clonotype: A read error may account for a junction end that differs from germline. This rearrangement joins TRBV4-1 to TRBJ1-1; tentative D call: TRBD1 (6 bases). The CDR3 consists of 15 residues. Per the germline V gene, CDR1 is MGHRA and CDR2 is YSYEKL. The CDR3 sequence: CASRQEQGWNTEAFF. CDR3 nucleotides: TGCGCCAGCAGGCAAGAACAGGGCTGGAACACTGAAGCTTTCTTT.

The chain links TRBV28 to TRBJ1-1; D ambiguous. Trimming removed 5 bases from V and 3 bases from J, with 16 bases in between. The CDR3 sequence is 15 residues long. Germline V gene lookup returns CDR1 MDHEN and CDR2 SYDVKM. CDR3: CASSAPLREDTEAFF. For the CDR3, the DNA is TGTGCCAGCAGTGCACCCCTTCGTGAGGACACTGAAGCTTTCTTT.

V usage is TRBV6-1 and J usage is TRBJ1-2; 7 positions agree with TRBD1. V shed 0 bases and J 3 bases; nucleotides not matched to a gene: 1. This CDR3 has 14 residues. CDR1 and CDR2 from the germline V gene are MNHNS and SASEGT. CDR3 sequence (DNA): TGTGCCAGCAGTGAAGCCGGGACAGACTATGGCTACACCTTC. Its translation is CASSEAGTDYGYTF.

A remark on this clonotype: The junction differs from germline at one of its ends, possibly a read error. V and J are TRBV10-2 and TRBJ2-1; 7 nucleotides agree with TRBD2. This CDR3 contains 13 residues. Germline V lookup: CDR1 WSHSY, CDR2 SAAADI. The CDR3 here is CASSLTSYNEHFF. CDR3 in DNA: TGCGCCAGTAGTCTGACTAGCTACAATGAGCATTTCTTC.

About this clonotype itself: The junction shows a germline mismatch at one end, possibly a read error. V gene TRBV12-3 or TRBV12-4 combines with J gene TRBJ1-2; D unclear. The CDR3 extends over 11 amino acids. The CDR3 nucleotides read TGTGCCAGCATCCTGGAAGATGGTTACACCTTC. It translates to CASILEDGYTF.

Regarding this clonotype: This may stem from a read error, because a much larger clone lies one nucleotide away. The rearrangement uses TRBV12-3 or TRBV12-4 and TRBJ1-2, with D uncertain. CDR3 length equals 15 residues. The V gene lost 6 bases and the J gene lost 10 bases, with 24 bases spanning the gap. The CDR3 protein is CASSWRAGRRDDYTF. CDR3 nucleotide sequence: TGTGCCAGCAGCTGGAGGGCTGGGAGACGGGATGACTACACCTTC.

As concerns this clonotype: It may be a read error: a sequence one base away is much more abundant. The chain combines TRBV20-1 with TRBJ1-2; D is unclear. The CDR3 extends over 14 amino acids. CDR1 and CDR2 (germline): DFQATT, SNEGSKA (reference sequence). CDR3 DNA: TGCAGTGCTGTTTCAGATACCGCTAACTATAGCTACACCTTC. It is translated as CSAVSDTANYSYTF.

Points on this clonotype: No conserved phenylalanine or tryptophan is present at the end of the CDR3, so a read error is the likely explanation. The chain employs TRBV11-3 and TRBJ2-5, with TRBD1 identical over 11 bases. The CDR3 totals 15 residues. Trimming removed 5 bases from V and 8 bases from J; junction bases left unmatched: 10. Germline lookup yields CDR1 SGHNT and CDR2 YENEEA. The CDR3 loop reads CASSQGQGANVTQYS. The CDR3 DNA follows: TGTGCCAGCAGCCAAGGACAGGGGGCAAACGTAACCCAGTACTCC.

Concerning this clonotype itself: This sequence may be a read error, since a much larger clone differs from it by one base. The chain carries TRBV5-6 and TRBJ2-7, with a weak D call TRBD1 (5 bases). In germline, CDR1 is SGHDT, CDR2 YYEEEE. The CDR3 is 13 amino acids. In DNA form, the CDR3 reads TGTGCCTGCAGCTTCAGGGTCTCGAGGGAGCAGTACTTC. Translation: CACSFRVSREQYF.

As for this clonotype: A junction boundary mismatches the germline segment, possibly from a read error. J is TRBJ2-7 and V is TRBV28, with TRBD1 identical over 8 bases. CDR3 size: 14 residues. Germline lookup yields CDR1 MDHEN and CDR2 SYDVKM. The CDR3 DNA reads as TGTGCCAGCAGCAGGACAGGGAAGGGCTACGAGCATTATTTC. The encoded protein is CASSRTGKGYEHYF.

A note on this clonotype: A read error may account for a junction end that differs from germline. The gene calls are TRBV11-3 and TRBJ2-3; no clear D. CDR1 and CDR2 from the germline V gene are SGHNT and YENEEA. The CDR3 covers 15 residues. In DNA, the CDR3 is TGTGCCAGCACCCGTCTGGAAGTAAGCACAGATACGCAGTGCTTT. Its protein product is CASTRLEVSTDTQCF. Drawing the rest from reference TRBV11-3 and TRBJ2-3, the complete variable domain is EAGVVQSPRYKIIEKKQPVAFWCNPISGHNTLYWYLQNLGQGPELLIRYENEEAVDDSQLPKDRFSAERLKGVDSTLKIQPAELGDSAVYLCASTRLEVSTDTQCFGPGTRLTVL.

J is TRBJ2-7 and V is TRBV29-1, with D possibly being TRBD1 or TRBD2 (5 bases each). Per germline, CDR1 SQVTM and CDR2 ANQGSEA. The CDR3 covers 14 residues. Trimming shortened V by 2 bases and J by 4 bases, and 15 bases separated the two germline ends. The CDR3 DNA reads as TGCAGCGTTGAAAGGATGGGACCGACTTACGAGCAGTACTTC. This codes for CSVERMGPTYEQYF.